The 7 T cell receptor beta chains listed next were all sequenced from one sample in a study of Graves' ophthalmopathy and Graves' hyperthyroidism. RNA transcripts were the template, and TCR beta CDR3 regions were amplified from them. HTBI primers served in a first-round RT-PCR, which a second-round multiplex PCR followed. TCRdb ran MiXCR on the multiplex PCR reads and lists one entry per CDR3 protein. This table holds roughly 300,000 distinct CDR3 sequences, 15% to 20% found once. The sample comprised peripheral blood. The receptors originated from an adult man with Graves' ophthalmopathy.

This clonotype was found many times. The V call is TRBV6-2 or TRBV6-3, the J call TRBJ2-7; unclear D gene. The germline V and J ends were trimmed by 6 bases and 2 bases, with 17 bases remaining between them. Germline loops: CDR1 MNHEY, CDR2 SVGEGT. The CDR3 has 15 residues. The CDR3 bases are TGTGCCAGCAGACCCGTTAGAACCCTTACCTACGAGCAGTACTTC. Amino acids: CASRPVRTLTYEQYF.

This clonotype occurred many times. This chain connects TRBV7-9 to TRBJ2-2; D might be TRBD1 (5 bases). Trimming cost V 6 bases and J 4 bases, with 15 bases left between them. Germline V gene data show CDR1 as SEHNR and CDR2 as FQNEAQ (reference sequence). The CDR3 has 15 amino acids. The CDR3 nucleotides are TGTGCCAGCAGTTTGGCGGTGCAGGGCACCGGGGAGCTGTTTTTT. Encoded protein: CASSLAVQGTGELFF. The entire variable domain, with the rest obtained from reference TRBV7-9 and TRBJ2-2, is as follows: DTGVSQNPRHKITKRGQNVTFRCDPISEHNRLYWYRQTLGQGPEFLTYFQNEAQLEKSRLLSDRFSAERPKGSFSTLEIQRTEQGDSAMYLCASSLAVQGTGELFFGEGSRLTVL.

The chain links TRBV6-2 or TRBV6-3 to TRBJ2-7; D is undetermined. Trimming stripped 5 bases from V and 4 bases from J, with 18 bases between. This CDR3 has 15 residues. Per germline, CDR1 MNHEY and CDR2 SVGEGT. CDR3 sequence (DNA): TGTGCCAGCAGTGAGGTTGGGGATGAACGTTACGAGCAGTACTTC. This sequence encodes CASSEVGDERYEQYF.

This clonotype was detected only a few times. The V and J genes are TRBV6-1 and TRBJ1-2; D is unresolved. CDR1 MNHNS and CDR2 SASEGT come from the germline V gene. Between the trimmed V and J ends, which lost 0 bases and 8 bases, there was a span of 4 bases. The CDR3 has 11 amino acids. The CDR3 coding sequence is TGTGCCAGCAGTGAAGCCTCCGGCTACACCTTC. Its protein is CASSEASGYTF.

This clonotype was detected ten times or more. The chain is built from TRBV12-3 or TRBV12-4 and TRBJ1-2; D gene unclear. This CDR3 region has 11 residues. Trimming stripped 5 bases from V and 8 bases from J, with 9 bases between. CDR3 protein: CASSETGGYTF. CDR3 coding DNA: TGTGCCAGCAGTGAAACGGGGGGCTACACCTTC.

This clonotype was counted many times. The V call is TRBV12-3 or TRBV12-4, the J call TRBJ2-5; 9 nucleotides match TRBD2. The J segment lost 4 bases and the V segment lost 3 bases, leaving 6 bases of the junction unmatched. The CDR3 extends over 15 amino acids. This chain's CDR3 is CASSFRRGGRETQYF. The DNA of the CDR3 is TGTGCCAGCAGTTTCAGGCGGGGGGGCCGAGAGACCCAGTACTTC.

This clonotype was seen many times. The CDR3 is CASSYSILGGETQYF. CDR3 nucleotide sequence: TGTGCCAGCAGTTACTCGATATTGGGTGGGGAGACCCAGTACTTC. The J gene is TRBJ2-5, the V gene TRBV6-5; no clear D. Germline V lookup: CDR1 MNHEY, CDR2 SVGAGI. Trimming cost V 0 bases and J 5 bases, with 13 bases left between them. This CDR3 spans 15 amino acids.